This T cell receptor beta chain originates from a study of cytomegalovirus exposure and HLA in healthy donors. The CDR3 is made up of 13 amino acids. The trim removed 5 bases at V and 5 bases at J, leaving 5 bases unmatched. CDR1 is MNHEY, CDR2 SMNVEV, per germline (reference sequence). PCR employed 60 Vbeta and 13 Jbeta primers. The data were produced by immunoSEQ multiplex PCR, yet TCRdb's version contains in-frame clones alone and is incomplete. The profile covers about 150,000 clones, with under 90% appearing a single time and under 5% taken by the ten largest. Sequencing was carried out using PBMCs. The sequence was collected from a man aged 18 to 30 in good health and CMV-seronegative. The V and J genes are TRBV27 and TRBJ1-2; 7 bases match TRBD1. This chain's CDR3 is CASSPTGFYGYTF. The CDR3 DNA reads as TGTGCCAGCAGTCCGACAGGGTTTTATGGCTACACCTTC.